This T cell receptor (beta chain) is from a study of OX40 agonist ivuxolimab in advanced cancers. The trim removed 5 bases at V and 7 bases at J, leaving 9 bases unmatched. The germline V gene encodes CDR1 SGDLS and CDR2 YYNGEE. The CDR3 contains 14 residues. Notes on the study in general: The CD4+ and CD8+ T cells in the blood had expanded clonally by week 6 at 0.1 to 3.0 mg/kg.

To note about this clone: What it recognizes is unknown.

Profiled with immunoSEQ multiplex PCR; TCRdb holds only in-frame clones, not every one. Found here are under 100,000 clones, approximately 90% of them singletons; the top ten hold approximately 11%. This TCR was recovered from an adult with an advanced solid tumor such as melanoma, head and neck, liver or kidney cancer. The chain has TRBV9 and TRBJ1-5; 7 bases map to TRBD1. Sequencing was performed on CD4+ or CD8+ T cells sorted from blood, taken in a trial of the OX40 agonist ivuxolimab. The CDR3 protein is CASSLGDRDQPQHF. The CDR3 DNA reads TGTGCCAGCAGTTTGGGCGACAGGGACCAGCCCCAGCATTTT.